A single sample gave rise to the 21 T cell receptor beta chains below, sequenced in a study of T cell responses to AZD1222 COVID-19 vaccine. Assay: immunoSEQ multiplex PCR; the TCRdb copy retains only in-frame clones and omits some. In the table there are 120,000 or so clones, approximately 89% of which are singletons. The sample here was peripheral blood, taken on day 0 of AZD1222 vaccination. The receptors were sampled from an adult in good health.

This clone was recorded only once. The chain carries TRBV29-1 and TRBJ1-2; D ambiguous. Germline assignment: CDR1 SQVTM and CDR2 ANQGSEA. The CDR3 extends over 11 amino acids. V was trimmed by 1 base and J by 8 bases, leaving 8 bases between them. CDR3 protein: CSVEAVGGYTF. The CDR3 bases are TGCAGCGTTGAAGCGGTCGGGGGCTACACCTTC.

The chain carries TRBV10-3 and TRBJ1-5; TRBD1 is a possible D gene (5 bases). This CDR3 has 14 residues. Germline V gene data show CDR1 as ENHRY and CDR2 as SYGVKD. Deletions cut 10 bases from V and 3 bases from J, with 16 bases between. The CDR3 loop reads CATSQGTYNQPQHF. The CDR3 region has the DNA TGTGCCACCAGCCAGGGTACCTACAATCAGCCCCAGCATTTT.

This chain uses TRBV7-9 with TRBJ1-5; 7 bases are a match to TRBD1. This CDR3 region has 14 residues. Germline V gene sequence: CDR1 SEHNR, CDR2 FQNEAQ (reference sequence). Germline trimming cut 3 bases from V and 4 bases from J; bases unmatched to any gene: 3. CDR3: CASSLTGPNQPQHF. CDR3 bases: TGTGCCAGCAGCTTGACAGGGCCGAATCAGCCCCAGCATTTT.

V gene TRBV7-2 combines with J gene TRBJ1-5; no reliable D call. Germline-derived CDR1 and CDR2 are SGHTA and FQGNSA. The CDR3 consists of 18 residues. Deletions cut 5 bases from V and 4 bases from J, with 24 bases between. This CDR3 is CASSTQTSLPGTNQPQHF. DNA for the CDR3: TGTGCCAGCAGCACTCAAACGTCGTTGCCAGGTACTAATCAGCCCCAGCATTTT.

This clone was detected once. This chain joins TRBV4-3 and TRBJ2-1; 9 nucleotides line up with TRBD2. V lost 5 bases and J lost 7; bases outside the gene matches: 6. Germline V CDR1 and CDR2: LGHNA, YSLEER. This CDR3 has 14 residues. CDR3 in amino acids: CASSSSGGQNEQFF. The CDR3 region has the DNA TGCGCCAGCAGCTCCAGCGGGGGGCAGAATGAGCAGTTCTTC.

The CDR3 nucleotides read TGCGCCAGCAGCTTAACCGCCGGGACAGGGGTCGAGCAGTACTTC. Translation gives CASSLTAGTGVEQYF. This chain connects TRBV5-1 to TRBJ2-7; 10 bases align to TRBD1. This CDR3 is 15 amino acids long. Germline V gene sequence: CDR1 SGHRS, CDR2 YFSETQ. Trimming removed 2 bases from V and 6 bases from J; junction bases left unmatched: 8.

This clone was observed a few times. The V gene is TRBV5-1, the J gene TRBJ1-2, with D possibly matching TRBD1 (5 bases). Trimming cost V 4 bases and J 7 bases, with 14 bases left between them. Germline V lookup: CDR1 SGHRS, CDR2 YFSETQ. The CDR3 is 13 amino acids. The CDR3 protein is CASSLLSQGGYTF. CDR3 sequence (DNA): TGCGCCAGCAGCCTCCTTTCTCAGGGTGGCTACACCTTC. The complete variable domain, with remaining parts taken from reference TRBV5-1 and TRBJ1-2, reads KAGVTQTPRYLIKTRGQQVTLSCSPISGHRSVSWYQQTPGQGLQFLFEYFSETQRNKGNFPGRFSGRQFSNSRSEMNVSTLELGDSALYLCASSLLSQGGYTFGSGTRLTVV.

The gene calls are TRBV4-1 and TRBJ2-3; 11 positions match TRBD2. The germline gives CDR1 MGHRA, CDR2 YSYEKL. CDR3 length: 14 amino acids. Trimming cost V 3 bases and J 8 bases; bases outside gene matches: 4. CDR3 sequence (DNA): TGCGCCAGCAGCCAGTTAGCGGGGGGGTCTACGCAGTATTTT. Translated: CASSQLAGGSTQYF.

V usage is TRBV10-2 and J usage is TRBJ1-4; 9 bases are a match to TRBD1. The CDR3 covers 13 residues. The V gene's germline CDR1 is WSHSY and CDR2 SAAADI. The V segment lost 6 bases and the J segment 5 bases; nucleotides outside the gene matches: 1. CDR3 nucleotide sequence: TGCGCCAGCAGAGGGACAGGGAATGAAAAACTGTTTTTT. Encoded protein: CASRGTGNEKLFF.

This clone was picked up one time. The sample has other DNA sequences that encode this CDR3 too. The rearrangement links TRBV7-9 to TRBJ1-2, with D perhaps matching TRBD1 (5 bases). Germline-derived CDR1 and CDR2 are SEHNR and FQNEAQ (reference sequence). The V end was cut by 2 bases, the J end by 4 bases, with 11 bases between. CDR3 length equals 14 residues. In DNA form, the CDR3 reads TGTGCCAGCAGCTTAAGCGACAGAATCTATGGCTACACCTTC. It yields the protein CASSLSDRIYGYTF.

This chain joins TRBV6-2 or TRBV6-3 and TRBJ1-5; no clear D. Germline loops: CDR1 MNHEY, CDR2 SVGEGT. The V gene lost 4 bases and the J gene lost 0 bases, with 7 bases spanning the gap. The CDR3 is 14 amino acids. As DNA, the CDR3 is TGTGCCAGCAGTTCCCTGCATAGCAATCAGCCCCAGCATTTT. Its translation is CASSSLHSNQPQHF.

The chain carries TRBV4-3 and TRBJ2-1; unclear D gene. This CDR3 region has 15 residues. CDR1 is LGHNA, CDR2 YSLEER, per germline. V lost 1 base and J lost 9, with 16 bases in between. In DNA, the CDR3 is TGCGCCAGCAGCCAAGGTTTGGACCCAACAACTGAGCAGTTCTTC. Amino acid sequence: CASSQGLDPTTEQFF.

The rearrangement joins TRBV2 to TRBJ2-1; 8 nucleotides agree with TRBD1. Losses at the gene ends were 7 bases for V and 8 bases for J; bases not matched to a gene: 13. This CDR3 contains 15 residues. Per germline, CDR1 SNHLY and CDR2 FYNNEI. CDR3 residues: CASNVETGVVDEQFF. CDR3 nucleotides: TGTGCCAGCAACGTGGAGACAGGGGTAGTGGATGAGCAGTTCTTC.

The chain links TRBV9 to TRBJ1-6, with TRBD1 matching over 7 bases. Germline V gene sequence: CDR1 SGDLS, CDR2 YYNGEE. This CDR3 comprises 16 residues. Losses at the gene ends were 3 bases for V and 9 bases for J; bases not matched to a gene: 12. The CDR3 reads CASSAVRQGGSSPLHF. The DNA for the CDR3 is TGTGCCAGCAGCGCCGTAAGACAGGGTGGTAGTTCACCCCTCCACTTT.

V usage is TRBV5-8 and J usage is TRBJ2-2, with 7 bases aligning to TRBD1. Per the germline V gene, CDR1 is SGHTS and CDR2 is YDEGEE. J was trimmed by 1 base and V by 0 bases; bases with no gene match: 12. The CDR3 length is 19 residues. CDR3 amino acids: CASSLVGKVGGRNTGELFF. CDR3 DNA: TGTGCCAGCAGCTTGGTTGGCAAGGTAGGGGGCCGGAACACCGGGGAGCTGTTTTTT.

V is TRBV9 and J is TRBJ2-2; the D gene is possibly TRBD1 (6 bases). In germline, CDR1 is SGDLS, CDR2 YYNGEE. The CDR3 is 13 residues long. Deletions cut 1 base from V and 6 bases from J, with 7 bases between. The CDR3 is CASSVRGSGELFF. CDR3 nucleotides: TGTGCCAGCAGCGTAAGGGGGTCCGGGGAGCTGTTTTTT.

This chain's CDR3 is CASSLTSGGGAGELFF. The CDR3 bases are TGTGCCAGCAGCCTAACTAGCGGGGGTGGCGCCGGGGAGCTGTTTTTT. The chain joins TRBV7-9 to TRBJ2-2; 11 bases match TRBD2. Germline loops: CDR1 SEHNR, CDR2 FQNEAQ (reference sequence). This CDR3 contains 16 residues. The V and J ends lost 5 bases and 6 bases, in that order; junction bases with no gene match: 8.

The genes are TRBV5-4 and TRBJ2-3; tentatively, D is TRBD2 (5 bases). CDR3 length equals 14 residues. Trimming removed 0 bases from V and 4 bases from J, with 9 bases in between. Germline lookup yields CDR1 SGHNT and CDR2 YYREEE (reference sequence). This CDR3 reads CASSLVASSDTQYF. Here the CDR3 DNA reads TGTGCCAGCAGCTTGGTTGCTAGCTCAGATACGCAGTATTTT.

This sequence joins TRBV3-1 (or the pseudogene TRBV3-2) and TRBJ2-3; 13 nucleotides match TRBD2. Germline-derived CDR1 and CDR2 are LGHDT and YNNKEL (reference sequence). V lost 4 bases to trimming and J lost 1 base; unmatched junction nucleotides: 2. The CDR3 has 16 residues. CDR3 sequence: CASSPGTSGGTDTQYF. The DNA for the CDR3 is TGTGCCAGCAGCCCAGGGACTAGCGGGGGCACAGATACGCAGTATTTT.

The chain has TRBV7-2 and TRBJ1-4, with 8 nucleotides matching TRBD1. The germline V gene has CDR1 SGHTA and CDR2 FQGNSA. V shed 5 bases, J shed 4 bases, and the junction held 3 bases outside the gene matches. The length of the CDR3 is 14 residues. The DNA for the CDR3 is TGTGCCAGCAGCACCACAGGGGGTAATGAAAAACTGTTTTTT. This encodes CASSTTGGNEKLFF.

The CDR3 region is CASSRGQGPDTQYF. CDR3 DNA sequence: TGCGCCAGCAGCCGAGGACAGGGCCCAGATACGCAGTATTTT. This chain links TRBV4-3 with TRBJ2-3; 8 bases align to TRBD1. V lost 4 bases to trimming and J lost 4 bases; unmatched junction nucleotides: 4. The CDR3 loop spans 14 amino acids. Germline V gives CDR1 LGHNA, CDR2 YSLEER.